There are many counts of the clone carrying this T cell receptor (beta chain). Its antigen is still unknown. Amplification of TCR beta CDR3 regions used RNA transcripts. HTBI primers were used in a first-round RT-PCR, which preceded a second-round multiplex PCR. Each CDR3 protein is one row after TCRdb ran MiXCR on the multiplex PCR reads. Of under 800,000 distinct CDR3 sequences listed, about a fifth are singletons. The J segment lost 5 bases and the V segment lost 6 bases, leaving 4 bases of the junction unmatched. CDR3 length equals 14 residues. Germline V gene data show CDR1 as SGHTA and CDR2 as FQGNSA. The stable label applied to hyperthyroidism with no ophthalmopathy within 18 months of follow-up. Clinical symptoms, serum thyroxine, TRAb, thyroid ultrasound and orbital computed tomography determined diagnosis. The sample comes from a study of Graves' ophthalmopathy and Graves' hyperthyroidism. Study outcomes and limitations: Blood contained most expanded thyroid clonotypes exceeding 0.001 frequency.

This clonotype was obtained from a woman younger than 35 with stable Graves' hyperthyroidism. Some clones in this sample may be carry-over from other donors' samples. This chain joins TRBV7-2 and TRBJ2-2; 9 nucleotides line up with TRBD1. The source material was peripheral blood. The CDR3 loop reads CASRGQGGTGELFF. CDR3 nucleotides: TGTGCCAGCAGGGGACAGGGTGGTACCGGGGAGCTGTTTTTT.